Below, 7 T cell receptor beta chains from the same sample are listed, as sequenced in a study of blood T cells in healthy people across ages. A J-beta primer mix and a sample-barcoded 5' primer were used in a second PCR of about 7 to 11 cycles. In TCRdb, the 5' RACE reads were re-called with MiXCR into one record per CDR3 protein. The data show fewer than 1 million distinct CDR3 sequences, 40% to 50% seen once. Sequencing was done on a sample of blood. The receptor source for this set is a man aged 55-75 years in good health.

The CDR3 here is CSANPGAGEETQYF. In DNA form, the CDR3 reads TGCAGTGCTAACCCCGGGGCAGGGGAAGAGACCCAGTACTTC. V gene TRBV20-1 combines with J gene TRBJ2-5; D is perhaps TRBD1 (6 bases). Germline lookup yields CDR1 DFQATT and CDR2 SNEGSKA (reference sequence). This CDR3 is 14 amino acids long. With 4 bases removed from V and 3 bases from J, the gap between germline ends came to 15 bases.

As for this clonotype: This may be a read error: a much more frequent sequence differs by one nucleotide. This chain links TRBV10-3 with TRBJ2-7; TRBD1 is a possible D gene (5 bases). Between the trimmed V and J ends, which lost 8 bases and 4 bases, there was a span of 12 bases. The CDR3 is made up of 12 amino acids. Germline assignment: CDR1 ENHRY and CDR2 SYGVKD. DNA of the CDR3: TGTGCCATCTCCGCCCAGGGTTACGAGCAGTACTTC. Encoded protein: CAISAQGYEQYF.

V usage is TRBV7-2 and J usage is TRBJ2-3; D not resolved. The CDR3 has 16 amino acids. V lost 5 bases and J lost 0, with 15 bases in between. Germline V gene data show CDR1 as SGHTA and CDR2 as FQGNSA. DNA of the CDR3: TGTGCCAGCAGCCGAGGTTTATCCCGTAGCACAGATACGCAGTATTTT. Translated: CASSRGLSRSTDTQYF.

The chain recombines TRBV5-1 with TRBJ2-1; D is tentatively TRBD1 or TRBD2 (6 bases each). Trimming took 0 bases from V and 9 from J, leaving 16 bases between them. Looked up from germline, CDR1 is SGHRS and CDR2 is YFSETQ. The CDR3 is 15 amino acids. CDR3 residues: CASSLGQGRTTEQFF. In DNA, the CDR3 is TGCGCCAGCAGCTTGGGGCAGGGGAGGACTACTGAGCAGTTCTTC.

V gene TRBV20-1 combines with J gene TRBJ2-3; D could derive from TRBD1 or TRBD2 (5 bases each). The CDR3 runs 12 residues. In germline, CDR1 is DFQATT, CDR2 SNEGSKA (reference sequence). Trimming took 3 bases from V and 7 from J, leaving 11 bases between them. CDR3 DNA sequence: TGCAGTGCTAGTAGAGGGGCAAATACGCAGTATTTT. Protein sequence: CSASRGANTQYF.

CDR3 DNA sequence: TGCAGTGCAAGACAGCGACAGGGCTACACCTTC. This gives the protein CSARQRQGYTF. The rearrangement joins TRBV20-1 to TRBJ1-2; tentative D call: TRBD1 (5 bases). CDR1 and CDR2 (germline): DFQATT, SNEGSKA (reference sequence). The CDR3 loop spans 11 amino acids. V was cut by 6 bases and J by 8 bases, with 13 bases left in between.

V usage is TRBV20-1 and J usage is TRBJ1-2; 12 bases match TRBD1. Germline-derived CDR1 and CDR2 are DFQATT and SNEGSKA (reference sequence). The CDR3 runs 16 residues. V gave up 2 bases and J gave up 6 bases; unmatched junction bases: 10. The CDR3, as DNA: TGCAGTGCTAGATCGGGACAGGGGGCGACCTCAGATGGCTACACCTTC. Its protein product is CSARSGQGATSDGYTF.